The rows below give T cell receptor beta chains drawn from one sample of a study of shared clonotypes between healthy human individuals. Sequencing used immunoSEQ multiplex PCR; TCRdb keeps in-frame clones, though not all of them. The sample has under 2,500,000 clones, approximately 94% seen once. The sequencing sample was made of naive CD4+ T cells sorted from blood. The receptors were gathered from a man younger than 35 in good health. CDR3s include the opening cysteine and the closing phenylalanine or tryptophan. D genes are given only for firm matches. Clone size appears in some rows only: once, few, many, or a class for an expanded clone.

>TRBV7-9|-|-|TRBJ2-1|14
TGTGCCAGCAGTCGATTCAATACAGGGAGTGAGCAGTTCTTC
CASSRFNTGSEQFF
>TRBV6-5|TRBD1|-|TRBJ1-1|15
TGTGCCAGCAGCCCAATCGGACAGGGGGCTCTTAAGGCTTTCTTT
CASSPIGQGALKAFF
>TRBV11-2|-|-|TRBJ2-3|13
TGTGCCAGCAGCTCCCTCTGGGACGGTATAAGCTATTTT
CASSSLWDGISYF
>TRBV5-4|TRBD1|-|TRBJ1-1|16
TGTGCCAGCAGCTTGGGGACAGGGGGCTTGAACACTGAAGCTTTCTTT
CASSLGTGGLNTEAFF
>TRBV18|-|-|TRBJ1-1|14
TGTGCCAGCTCACCTCTGACAGTGAACACTGAAGCTTTCTTT
CASSPLTVNTEAFF
>TRBV7-8|TRBD1|once|TRBJ1-1|16
TGTGCCAGCAGCCCCAGACAGGGGGGAATGAACACTGAAGCTTTCTTT
CASSPRQGGMNTEAFF
>TRBV7-8|TRBD1|-|TRBJ1-5|16
TGTGCCAGCAGCCTGAGCCCAGGGGGCGGGAGTCAGCCCCAGCATTTT
CASSLSPGGGSQPQHF
>TRBV7-9|-|-|TRBJ1-2|15
TGTGCCAGCAGCTTTCCTTTAGGCCCTAACTATGGCTACACCTTC
CASSFPLGPNYGYTF
>TRBV28|-|-|TRBJ2-1|15
TGTGCCAGCAGCAACTCATTCGGGCTCTACAATGAGCAGTTCTTC
CASSNSFGLYNEQFF
>TRBV7-9|TRBD1|-|TRBJ2-4|11
TGTGCCAGCAGCCCGGCGGACAGGGGAATCTTC
CASSPADRGIF
>TRBV19|TRBD2|-|TRBJ2-1|16
TGTGCCAGTAGCCGGACTAGCGGACCTTCCTACAATGAGCAGTTCTTC
CASSRTSGPSYNEQFF
>TRBV4-2|-|-|TRBJ2-7|13
TGTGCCAGCAGCCGCGACCTCACCTACGAGCAGTACTTC
CASSRDLTYEQYF
>TRBV5-1|TRBD1|-|TRBJ2-3|15
TGCGCCAGCAGCGAGGGGACAGGACCTACCGATACGCAGTATTTT
CASSEGTGPTDTQYF
>TRBV9|-|-|TRBJ2-5|14
TGTGCCAGCAGCGTAGACCTGCCGCCAGGAGACCAGTACTTC
CASSVDLPPGDQYF
>TRBV6-5|TRBD1|few|TRBJ1-2|12
TGTGCCAGCAGAAGGACAGGGGTTGGCTACACCTTC
CASRRTGVGYTF
>TRBV7-8|TRBD2|-|TRBJ2-7|14
TGTGCCAGCAGCGCCACTAGCGGGGGGGCCGTTCAGTACTTC
CASSATSGGAVQYF
>TRBV7-9|TRBD1|-|TRBJ2-2|18
TGTGCCAGCAGCTTAGCCGGGACAGGGCTCGCGAACACCGGGGAGCTGTTTTTT
CASSLAGTGLANTGELFF
>TRBV19|TRBD1|once|TRBJ2-7|14
TGTGCCAGTAGTCTCTCGACAGGGACGTACGAGCAGTACTTC
CASSLSTGTYEQYF
>TRBV11-2|-|once|TRBJ2-5|13
TGTGCCAGCAGCTTAGCCGGGATTGAGACCCAGTACTTC
CASSLAGIETQYF
>TRBV20-1|-|-|TRBJ2-7|11
TGCAGTGCTTCACTTTCCTACGAGCAGTACTTC
CSASLSYEQYF
>TRBV5-1|-|-|TRBJ1-1|15
TGCGCCAGCAGACAGGACCCTTCAACGGTAACTGAAGCTTTCTTT
CASRQDPSTVTEAFF
>TRBV19|TRBD2|-|TRBJ2-5|15
TGTGCCAGTAGTGTTGGGACTAGCGGACAAGAGACCCAGTACTTC
CASSVGTSGQETQYF
>TRBV6-1|-|-|TRBJ2-6|18
TGTGCCAGCAGTGAAGATATATGGGCTCTCTCTGGGGCCAACGTCCTGACTTTC
CASSEDIWALSGANVLTF
>TRBV6-1|TRBD2|-|TRBJ2-1|14
TGTGCCAGCAGTGCCGGACTAGTTTCCAATGAGCAGTTCTTC
CASSAGLVSNEQFF
>TRBV5-1|-|few|TRBJ2-7|12
TGCGCCAGCAGCTCACAGGGCTACGAGCAGTACTTC
CASSSQGYEQYF
>TRBV19|TRBD1|-|TRBJ2-7|16
TGTGCCAGTAGTACTCCCCCGGGACAGGGGGCCTACGAGCAGTACTTC
CASSTPPGQGAYEQYF
>TRBV15|-|-|TRBJ1-3|16
TGTGCCACCAGCAGGCCGGGATCGGACTCTGGAAACACCATATATTTT
CATSRPGSDSGNTIYF
>TRBV6-6|-|once|TRBJ1-1|12
TGTGCCAGCACCACGATGGGCGCTGAAGCTTTCTTT
CASTTMGAEAFF
>TRBV7-6|-|once|TRBJ2-2|16
TGTGCCAGCAGCTTAGGGGCAGGAACGAACACCGGGGAGCTGTTTTTT
CASSLGAGTNTGELFF
>TRBV10-3|TRBD1|-|TRBJ1-1|14
TGTGCCACCCGTTCGGGACAGAGTAACACTGAAGCTTTCTTT
CATRSGQSNTEAFF
>TRBV19|TRBD2|-|TRBJ2-7|15
TGTGCCAGTAGTGCCACTAGCGGGAGTAGCTACGAGCAGTACTTC
CASSATSGSSYEQYF
>TRBV28|TRBD2|-|TRBJ2-1|16
TGTGCCAGCAGTCCGGGACTAGCGGCCTCCTACAATGAGCAGTTCTTC
CASSPGLAASYNEQFF
>TRBV5-1|-|-|TRBJ1-1|17
TGCGCCAGCAGCTTGGGGCAGGGGATGTTAGTGAACACTGAAGCTTTCTTT
CASSLGQGMLVNTEAFF
>TRBV7-9|TRBD2|-|TRBJ2-1|15
TGTGCCAGCAGCCGCCGTGGGACTAGCGGCAGTGAGCAGTTCTTC
CASSRRGTSGSEQFF
>TRBV2|-|-|TRBJ1-1|13
TGTGCCAGCAGTGAAGCCCACTACACTGAAGCTTTCTTT
CASSEAHYTEAFF
>TRBV5-4|-|-|TRBJ2-5|14
TGTGCCAGCAGCGCCTCAATGTACCAAGAGACCCAGTACTTC
CASSASMYQETQYF
>TRBV7-2|-|few|TRBJ1-4|14
TGTGCCAGCAGCCCACAGGCAACTAATGAAAAACTGTTTTTT
CASSPQATNEKLFF
>TRBV27|-|-|TRBJ1-1|13
TGTGCCAGCAGTACCCGGGAGAACACTGAAGCTTTCTTT
CASSTRENTEAFF
>TRBV19|-|-|TRBJ2-7|14
TGTGCCAGTAGCATAGGGGGTAGTACCTACGAGCAGTACTTC
CASSIGGSTYEQYF
>TRBV30|-|-|TRBJ1-1|14
TGTGCCTGGAGTCGAATGCACGGATCTTCTGAAGCTTTCTTT
CAWSRMHGSSEAFF
>TRBV18|-|-|TRBJ1-6|15
TGTGCCAGCTCACCACGGGCAGATAATAATTCACCCCTCCACTTT
CASSPRADNNSPLHF
>TRBV19|TRBD2|-|TRBJ2-7|14
TGTGCCAGTAGTTCGGGAGGAGGCTCCTACGAGCAGTACTTC
CASSSGGGSYEQYF
>TRBV7-9|TRBD2|-|TRBJ2-3|15
TGTGCCAGCAGCTTAGCAGCGGGAGCGTCAGATACGCAGTATTTT
CASSLAAGASDTQYF
>TRBV9|TRBD2|-|TRBJ2-1|18
TGTGCCAGCAGCCCAGATCCTGCCGGGCTAGCGGGAGTTGATGAGCAGTTCTTC
CASSPDPAGLAGVDEQFF
>TRBV5-1|TRBD2|-|TRBJ2-3|17
TGCGCCAGCAGCCTGCCCATTCCTAGCGGGGGCACAGATACGCAGTATTTT
CASSLPIPSGGTDTQYF
>TRBV7-7|TRBD2|-|TRBJ2-5|19
TGTGCTAGCAGCTCCGGACATTTCAAGACTAGCGGGAGGGCCGAGACCCAGTACTTC
CASSSGHFKTSGRAETQYF
>TRBV5-1|TRBD1|-|TRBJ1-2|17
TGCGCCAGCACCCTCCGACCGAACAGGGGAACCTACTATGGCTACACCTTC
CASTLRPNRGTYYGYTF
>TRBV6-5|TRBD2|-|TRBJ2-7|13
TGTGCCAGCAGCCGCGGGGGGGTCTACGAGCAGTACTTC
CASSRGGVYEQYF
>TRBV6-5|-|-|TRBJ2-2|13
TGTGCCAGCAGCCGATCAGGCTCCGGGGAGCTGTTTTTT
CASSRSGSGELFF
>TRBV30|-|-|TRBJ1-2|13
TGTGCCTGGACTGGGGGATTAGTCTATGGCTACACCTTC
CAWTGGLVYGYTF
>TRBV4-2|TRBD2|-|TRBJ2-3|16
TGTGCCAGCAGCCAACTAAGCGGGGCCCTACCCGATACGCAGTATTTT
CASSQLSGALPDTQYF
>TRBV10-3|TRBD1|-|TRBJ2-3|15
TGTGCCATCACCGGGACAGGACAAACCACAGATACGCAGTATTTT
CAITGTGQTTDTQYF
>TRBV7-2|-|-|TRBJ2-7|14
TGTGCCAGCAGCCCAGGGACGGGAGCCTACGAGCAGTACTTC
CASSPGTGAYEQYF